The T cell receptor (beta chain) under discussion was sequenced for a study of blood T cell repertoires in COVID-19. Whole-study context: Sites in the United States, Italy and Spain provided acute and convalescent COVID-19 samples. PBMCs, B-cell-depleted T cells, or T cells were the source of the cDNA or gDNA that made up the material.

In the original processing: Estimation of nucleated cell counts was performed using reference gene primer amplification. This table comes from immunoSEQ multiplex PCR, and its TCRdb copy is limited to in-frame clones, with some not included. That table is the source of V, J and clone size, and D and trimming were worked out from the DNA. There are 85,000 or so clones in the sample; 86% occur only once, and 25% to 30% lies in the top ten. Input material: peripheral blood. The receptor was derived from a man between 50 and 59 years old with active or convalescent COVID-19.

Here the CDR3 DNA reads TGTGCTAGTGGGGCAGGGGTTTCCTACGAGCAGTACTTC. Its translation: CASGAGVSYEQYF. The V and J genes are TRBV12-5 and TRBJ2-7; TRBD1 is a possible D gene (6 bases). The CDR3 length is 13 residues. Per the germline V gene, CDR1 is LGHNT and CDR2 is FRNRAP. V lost 6 bases, J lost 1 base, and 10 bases lay in between.